The table lists the clone carrying this T cell receptor (beta chain) with many counts. What it recognizes is unknown. The J segment lost 1 base and the V segment lost 9 bases, leaving 4 bases of the junction unmatched. There are 13 residues in the CDR3. CDR1 and CDR2 from the germline V gene are LNHDA and SQIVND (reference sequence). The entry originates in a study of T cells in Graves' hyperthyroidism and ophthalmopathy. Whole-study findings and limits: Blood also held most thyroid clonotypes expanded beyond 0.001. A 13 V-J model separated ophthalmopathy from stable hyperthyroidism.

Clinical symptoms, serum thyroxine and TRAb, thyroid ultrasound and orbital computed tomography together formed the diagnostic basis. Amplification targeted TCR beta CDR3 regions from RNA transcripts. Carried out on the TCR CDR3, a first-round RT-PCR used the HTBI primer set. Each CDR3 protein is one row after TCRdb ran MiXCR on the multiplex PCR reads. Here the sample spans about 640,000 distinct CDR3 sequences, roughly 45% being singletons. The sample comprised peripheral blood or thyroid tissue (not recorded which). V usage is TRBV19 and J usage is TRBJ2-5, with 8 nucleotides matching TRBD2. The TCR originated in an adult man with Graves' disease, either hyperthyroidism or ophthalmopathy (not recorded which). CDR3 region: CARDLAGQETQYF. The CDR3 DNA reads as TGTGCCAGAGATCTAGCGGGCCAAGAGACCCAGTACTTC.